This T cell receptor (beta chain) is from a study of T cell responses to AZD1222 COVID-19 vaccine. About this clone itself: As yet, its antigen is unknown.

Whole-study findings and limits: Reportedly, nearly half of unique spike TCRs recognized epitopes outside B.1.351/B.1.1.7 mutations. Recipients of AZD1222 seropositive at baseline numbered only 5 to 7. The breadth and depth of Spike-specific TCRs increased once two AZD1222 doses had been given. Clonal diversity was possibly underestimated; the donors were predominantly white British and more often female.

Produced via immunoSEQ multiplex PCR; TCRdb's table is partial and in-frame only. The table includes some 120,000 clones, 85% to 90% detected once. Germline-derived CDR1 and CDR2 are SGHNT and YENEEA. CDR3 length: 13 residues. V lost 2 bases to trimming and J lost 3 bases, with 6 bases between them. This TCR was sampled from an adult in good health. The input for sequencing was peripheral blood, taken on day 0 of AZD1222 vaccination. V usage is TRBV11-3 and J usage is TRBJ2-3; D gene uncertain. The CDR3 loop reads CASSLSRTDTQYF. The CDR3 DNA sequence: TGTGCCAGCAGCTTATCTCGGACAGATACGCAGTATTTT.